This entry describes one T cell receptor (beta chain). Its specificity is not known. Assay used: immunoSEQ multiplex PCR; TCRdb lists only in-frame clones, some missing. The sample consists of some 180,000 clones, around 92% of them appearing once. This record comes from a study of T cell responses to AZD1222 COVID-19 vaccine. Study in general: Doses given second, at about 4 or about 12 weeks, were pooled.

The study, taken as a whole, reports: Donors were mostly white British, more females; clonal diversity possibly underestimated. A reported finding is that nearly half of spike-specific TCRs target unmutated variant regions.

The CDR3 spans 15 residues. Germline CDR1 SGHTA, CDR2 FQGNSA. The V end was cut by 1 base, the J end by 2 bases, with 11 bases between. The source material was peripheral blood, sampled on day 0 of AZD1222 vaccination. This TCR was recovered from an adult in good health. The chain carries TRBV7-2 and TRBJ1-1; D is unresolved. Here the CDR3 reads CASSLVSNLNTEAFF. As DNA, the CDR3 is TGTGCCAGCAGCTTAGTCTCCAATCTTAACACTGAAGCTTTCTTT.